The sequence of this T cell receptor (beta chain) was determined in a study of human T cells and chemical hapten exposure. Study in general: Patch testing placed 0.01% DPC on the upper back, with readings at 6 days. Study-wide results and limits: Those TCRs sitting above 1 in 1000 frequency stayed the same with DPC sensitization.

Time point denoted: patch test 1, 2 weeks after DPC sensitization. Described treatment: therapeutic diphenylcyclopropenone sensitization with weekly scalp DPC. The study drew its donors from alopecia patients who were 18 to 70 years old and suitable for DPC. This clonotype was detected only a few times. Its specificity is not known. TCRdb recomputed calls from the RACE reads with MiXCR, one row per CDR3 protein. This repertoire shows 340,000 or so distinct CDR3 sequences, around 7% found once; its top ten account for 7.5% to 8.5%. The CDR3 consists of 15 residues. Germline V gene sequence: CDR1 SGHTA, CDR2 FQGNSA. V was pared by 3 bases and J by 0 bases, with 9 bases between.

The origin of this receptor is a woman aged 18-29 years with alopecia areata. Some clones in this sample may be carry-over from other donors' samples. The sample in question was whole blood, obtained in connection with sensitization to the hapten diphenylcyclopropenone (DPC). J is TRBJ2-1 and V is TRBV7-2, with D unclear. The CDR3 DNA sequence: TGTGCCAGCAGCTTGGAAGCGAGCTCCTACAATGAGCAGTTCTTC. Residues: CASSLEASSYNEQFF.